This T cell receptor (beta chain) was sequenced for a study of blood T cell repertoires in COVID-19. Study summary: The United States, Italy and Spain supplied acute and convalescent COVID-19 samples. Nucleic acid was either cDNA or gDNA, and it came from T cells, B-cell-depleted T cells, or PBMCs.

In the original workflow: Reference gene primer amplification in the assay estimated nucleated cell counts. Only in-frame clones appear in the TCRdb table, and some are missing; sequencing was by immunoSEQ multiplex PCR. Clone size and V and J calls were adopted from that table, with D and trimming inferred from the DNA. This table has 140,000 to 150,000 clones, 85% appearing once. This clone has only one observation. This CDR3 comprises 14 residues. The germline V gene encodes CDR1 KGHSH and CDR2 LQKENI. Trimming removed 3 bases at V and 5 bases at J, with 13 bases between. Source material: peripheral blood. The source of this sequence is a woman in her 40s with active or convalescent COVID-19. This chain links TRBV18 with TRBJ1-2; possibly TRBD1 for D (5 bases). The CDR3 DNA follows: TGTGCCAGCTCACCGGCCGACAGAGTTTATGGCTACACCTTC. It is translated as CASSPADRVYGYTF.